This TCR beta chain was recovered during a study of T cell repertoires in cytomegalovirus infection. The wider study: Selection of CMV epitopes for the study included recently identified HLA-C-restricted and well-studied HLA-B-restricted ones. CMV infection together with matching HLA type was indicated by public TCR beta signatures. The study's findings and limits: There were HLA-C-restricted CMV-specific TCR beta clonotypes dominating the ex vivo response. Accumulated public TCR beta family frequency recognized individuals carrying CMV together with the relevant HLA.

This clonotype was detected a few times. The antigen is not known. Germline CDR1 reads LNHDA; CDR2 reads SQIVND (reference sequence). This CDR3 has 18 amino acids. With 0 bases removed from V and 2 bases from J, the gap between germline ends came to 16 bases. A single record per CDR3 protein comes from TCRdb applying MiXCR to the reads. The sample records about 480,000 distinct CDR3 sequences, 30% to 35% being singletons. This specimen consisted of cultured PBMCs, obtained from culture after CMV antigen stimulation. The TCR sequence derives from a human donor in good health (CMV status not recorded). Some clones in this sample may be carry-over from other donors' samples. The rearrangement links TRBV19 to TRBJ2-2; possibly TRBD1 for D (5 bases). For the CDR3, the DNA is TGTGCCAGTAGTATAGATCCACCCCAGGGTCCTAACACCGGGGAGCTGTTTTTT. It is translated as CASSIDPPQGPNTGELFF. The whole variable domain, remainder taken from reference TRBV19 and TRBJ2-2, is DGGITQSPKYLFRKEGQNVTLSCEQNLNHDAMYWYRQDPGQGLRLIYYSQIVNDFQKGDIAEGYSVSREKKESFPLTVTSAQKNPTAFYLCASSIDPPQGPNTGELFFGEGSRLTVL.